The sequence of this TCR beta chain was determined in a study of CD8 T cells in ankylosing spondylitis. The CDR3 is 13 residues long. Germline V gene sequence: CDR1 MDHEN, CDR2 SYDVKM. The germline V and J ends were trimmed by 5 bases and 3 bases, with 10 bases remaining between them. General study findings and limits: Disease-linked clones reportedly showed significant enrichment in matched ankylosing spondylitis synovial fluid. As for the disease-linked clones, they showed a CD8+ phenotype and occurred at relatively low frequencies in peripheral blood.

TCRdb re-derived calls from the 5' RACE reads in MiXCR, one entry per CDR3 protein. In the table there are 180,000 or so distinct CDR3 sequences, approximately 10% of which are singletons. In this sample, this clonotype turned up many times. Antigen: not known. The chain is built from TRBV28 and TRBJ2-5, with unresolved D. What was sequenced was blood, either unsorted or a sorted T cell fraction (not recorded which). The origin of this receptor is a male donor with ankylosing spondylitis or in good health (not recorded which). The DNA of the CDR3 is TGTGCCAGCAGTAACGGACGTGAAGAGACCCAGTACTTC. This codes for CASSNGREETQYF.